This paragraph reports one T cell receptor (beta chain). What it recognizes is unknown. The identical CDR3 is also encoded by other nucleotide sequences in the sample. The sample belongs to a study of cytomegalovirus exposure and HLA in healthy donors. On the study more broadly: Unique TCRs numbering around 80 million, obtained from HLA-typed donors, made up an early data release.

Trimming left V 3 bases short and J 7 bases short, with 9 bases between. CDR1 and CDR2 from the germline V gene are SEHNR and FQNEAQ (reference sequence). The CDR3 contains 12 residues. Findings of the study overall: Later work associated over 15,000 TCR beta sequences with HLA alleles at 0.05 false discovery rate. Among CMV-associated TCR beta chains, most appeared HLA-restricted in a later analysis.

Primers for the PCR totalled 60 Vbeta and 13 Jbeta. Data came from immunoSEQ multiplex PCR; TCRdb stores just in-frame clones and leaves some out. The sample lists around 80,000 clones; 10% were seen once. The sample was PBMCs. V usage is TRBV7-9 and J usage is TRBJ1-1; weak D call: TRBD1 (5 bases). The receptor comes from a man aged 55 to 69 in good health and CMV-seropositive. Written as DNA, the CDR3 is TGTGCCAGCAGCTTTGACAGCGATGAAGCTTTCTTT. It yields the protein CASSFDSDEAFF.